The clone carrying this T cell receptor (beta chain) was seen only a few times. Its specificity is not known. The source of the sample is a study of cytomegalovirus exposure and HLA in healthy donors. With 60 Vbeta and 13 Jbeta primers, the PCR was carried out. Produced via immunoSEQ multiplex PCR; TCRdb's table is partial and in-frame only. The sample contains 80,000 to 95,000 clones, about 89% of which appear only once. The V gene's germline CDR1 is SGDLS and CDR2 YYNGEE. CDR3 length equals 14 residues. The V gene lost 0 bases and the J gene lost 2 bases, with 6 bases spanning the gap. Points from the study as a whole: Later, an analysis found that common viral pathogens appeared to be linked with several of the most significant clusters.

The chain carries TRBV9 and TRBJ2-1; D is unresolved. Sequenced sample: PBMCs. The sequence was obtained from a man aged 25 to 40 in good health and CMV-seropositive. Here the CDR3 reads CASSVGVAYNEQFF. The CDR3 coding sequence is TGTGCCAGCAGCGTAGGAGTAGCCTACAATGAGCAGTTCTTC.